This T cell receptor (beta chain) appears in the sequencing data of a study of Ad26.COV2.S vaccination and SARS-CoV-2 variants. About the research overall: In the COV1001 trial, the donor was in the Ad26.COV2.S arm. Study observations and caveats: It is possible that the TCR breadth and depth analyses underestimated the total T cell responses. Vaccine recipients and placebo recipients showed similar non-spike TCR breadth.

This CDR3 has 13 amino acids. Germline loops: CDR1 WNHNN, CDR2 SYGVQD (reference sequence). The V end was cut by 5 bases, the J end by 5 bases, with 12 bases between. Method: immunoSEQ multiplex PCR; TCRdb's copy keeps in-frame clones and lacks some. Of fewer than 400,000 clones in the sample, 70% to 90% were seen once. Regarding this clone: The antigen is not known.

The treatment here: 15 to 20 received Ad26.COV2.S at low or high dose, single or two shots; about 5 received placebo; per-sample allocation not given. Collection of the samples took place on day 63 after the first injection of vaccine or placebo. The input for sequencing was peripheral blood, taken in a trial of Ad26.COV2.S vaccine versus placebo. This sequence originates from a person between 18 and 59 years old who received the Ad26.COV2.S COVID-19 vaccine or a placebo. The chain has TRBV10-1 and TRBJ2-5; TRBD1 might be the D (6 bases). The CDR3 DNA sequence: TGCGCCAGCAGTCCGGGACACGGGGAGACCCAGTACTTC. Translated: CASSPGHGETQYF.